Below are 30 T cell receptor beta chains sequenced from a single sample in a study of a mutant IDH1 vaccine in newly diagnosed glioma. The time point is: week 5, during vaccination. The study gave 300 ug of mutant IDH1 20-mer peptide per vaccine dose, with topical imiquimod. TCRdb's table, derived via immunoSEQ multiplex PCR, lists solely in-frame clones and lacks some. The sample carries tens of thousands of clones, 75% to 90% recorded once. No antigens are known for them. The input for sequencing was PBMCs, taken from a glioma patient whose treatment included an IDH1 peptide vaccine. The origin of the receptors is a man in his forties with glioma.

This sequence joins TRBV9 and TRBJ1-1; 8 bases fit TRBD1. Unmatched junction bases numbered 2, after V lost 3 bases and J lost 4 bases. The CDR3 totals 13 residues. Germline V CDR1 and CDR2: SGDLS, YYNGEE. DNA of the CDR3: TGTGCCAGCAGCGGGGACAGGATCACTGAAGCTTTCTTT. Translating it yields CASSGDRITEAFF.

V usage is TRBV21-1 and J usage is TRBJ2-1; the table gives TRBD1 as D, unverified against the DNA. TRBV21-1 has pseudogene status. The CDR3 spans 15 residues. In DNA form, the CDR3 reads TGTGCCAGCAGCACACCCGGGACAGGATACAATGAGCAGTTCTTC. It translates to CASSTPGTGYNEQFF.

The chain joins TRBV15 to TRBJ2-1; TRBD2 aligns across 12 bases. Germline CDR1 and CDR2: LNHNV and YYDKDF (reference sequence). Trimming took 4 bases from V and 8 from J; bases not matched to a gene: 9. The CDR3 is made up of 16 amino acids. CDR3 sequence reads: CATSTRLAGVRYEQFF. The DNA of the CDR3 is TGTGCCACCAGCACGAGACTAGCGGGAGTACGGTATGAGCAGTTCTTC.

This chain links TRBV6-4 with TRBJ1-5; D gene ambiguous. With 0 bases removed from V and 4 bases from J, the gap between germline ends came to 7 bases. Germline V CDR1 and CDR2: MRHNA, SNTAGT. This CDR3 region has 14 residues. The DNA of the CDR3 is TGTGCCAGCAGTGACTCGGCAGATAATCAGCCCCAGCATTTT. This translates into CASSDSADNQPQHF.

This clone was found a few times. The J gene is TRBJ2-3, the V gene TRBV25-1; perhaps TRBD2 as D (5 bases). The V gene lost 7 bases and the J gene lost 2 bases, with 10 bases spanning the gap. Germline CDR1 reads MGHDK; CDR2 reads SYGVNS. The CDR3 is made up of 13 amino acids. The DNA of the CDR3 is TGTGCCAGCATGGAGCGGAACACAGATACGCAGTATTTT. Translation: CASMERNTDTQYF. The variable domain in full, completed from reference TRBV25-1 and TRBJ2-3, reads EADIYQTPRYLVIGTGKKITLECSQTMGHDKMYWYQQDPGMELHLIHYSYGVNSTEKGDLSSESTVSRIRTEHFPLTLESARPSHTSQYLCASMERNTDTQYFGPGTRLTVL.

The chain links TRBV11-2 to TRBJ2-7, with D maybe TRBD1 (6 bases). This CDR3 region has 12 residues. Trimming shortened V by 5 bases and J by 3 bases, and 8 bases separated the two germline ends. Germline CDR1 and CDR2: SGHAT and FQNNGV. The CDR3 nucleotides read TGTGCCAGCAGCCTACAGGGCTACGAGCAGTACTTC. Its translation is CASSLQGYEQYF.

In this sample, this clone turned up a few times. DNA of the CDR3: TGCAGCGTTTCTTCCGGGACTAGCGGGAGTTGGGCAGATACGCAGTATTTT. This translates into CSVSSGTSGSWADTQYF. V gene TRBV29-1 combines with J gene TRBJ2-3, with 14 bases identical to TRBD2. Trimming at V came to 5 bases and at J to 4 bases, leaving 11 bases not matched to a gene. This CDR3 contains 17 residues. Per germline, CDR1 SQVTM and CDR2 ANQGSEA.

The CDR3 sequence is CASSSRVASGSREQFF. CDR3 in DNA: TGTGCCAGCAGCTCAAGGGTGGCTAGCGGGAGCCGGGAGCAGTTCTTC. This chain links TRBV7-2 with TRBJ2-1; 10 bases line up with TRBD2. V was pared by 4 bases and J by 10 bases, with 13 bases of the junction left unmatched. CDR3 size: 16 residues. Germline CDR1 reads SGHTA; CDR2 reads FQGNSA.

This clone was found a few times. The chain has TRBV5-1 and TRBJ1-4, with D unresolved. The CDR3 runs 13 residues. Trimming left V 4 bases short and J 8 bases short, with 12 bases between. Germline values: CDR1 SGHRS, CDR2 YFSETQ. The CDR3 is CASSTGGIEKLFF. The CDR3 DNA reads TGCGCCAGCAGCACGGGAGGGATCGAAAAACTGTTTTTT.

Only one count was recorded for this clone. The CDR3 here is CASSLSGQDYEKLFF. Here the CDR3 DNA reads TGCGCCAGCAGCTTGTCGGGACAGGATTATGAAAAACTGTTTTTT. V usage is TRBV5-1 and J usage is TRBJ1-4, with TRBD1 matching 8 bases. The germline V gene has CDR1 SGHRS and CDR2 YFSETQ. The CDR3 has 15 residues. The junction had 5 bases not matched to a gene; V was cut back by 1 base and J by 6 bases.

This clone was seen once. The sample holds other DNA sequences that translate to the same CDR3. V and J are TRBV4-1 and TRBJ1-5; no clear D. Per germline, CDR1 MGHRA and CDR2 YSYEKL. V lost 3 bases and J 2 bases, leaving 5 bases between the germline ends. The CDR3 totals 13 residues. CDR3 loop: CASSQGGNQPQHF. CDR3 nucleotide sequence: TGCGCCAGCAGCCAGGGTGGCAATCAGCCCCAGCATTTT.

This chain connects TRBV27 to TRBJ2-7, with D uncertain. The CDR3 covers 13 residues. Germline-derived CDR1 and CDR2 are MNHEY and SMNVEV (reference sequence). The germline V and J ends were trimmed by 6 bases and 7 bases, with 16 bases remaining between them. This chain's CDR3 is CASRPITLGEQYF. CDR3 sequence (DNA): TGTGCCAGCAGGCCGATTACTCTTGGTGAGCAGTACTTC.

V usage is TRBV18 and J usage is TRBJ2-5, with 8 bases lining up with TRBD1. The junction had 8 bases not matched to a gene; V was cut back by 8 bases and J by 3 bases. The V gene's germline CDR1 is KGHSH and CDR2 LQKENI. The length of the CDR3 is 14 residues. For the CDR3, the DNA is TGTGCCAGCCGACCGCAGGGGGCCGAAGAGACCCAGTACTTC. Translated, it gives CASRPQGAEETQYF.

The V call is TRBV5-1, the J call TRBJ1-3; D is possibly TRBD1 (5 bases). Trimming removed 0 bases from V and 3 bases from J, with 7 bases in between. Germline lookup yields CDR1 SGHRS and CDR2 YFSETQ. The CDR3 totals 14 residues. CDR3 nucleotide sequence: TGCGCCAGCAGCTTGGTCGGGGGTGGAAACACCATATATTTT. Translating gives CASSLVGGGNTIYF.

This rearrangement joins TRBV7-2 to TRBJ2-7; 7 bases line up with TRBD1. The CDR3 consists of 13 residues. The germline V gene encodes CDR1 SGHTA and CDR2 FQGNSA. Germline trimming cut 5 bases from V and 6 bases from J; bases unmatched to any gene: 7. The CDR3 coding sequence is TGTGCCAGCAGCGCACGTAACAGGGGCGAGCAGTACTTC. It yields the protein CASSARNRGEQYF.

As to this clone: The junction differs from germline at one of its ends, possibly a read error. The chain uses TRBV7-7 and TRBJ2-1; 8 nucleotides match TRBD1. Germline V lookup: CDR1 SSHAT, CDR2 FNYEAQ (reference sequence). This CDR3 is built from 15 residues. CDR3 DNA: TGTGCTAGCAGCCTGGACAGGGCATCCTACAATGAGCAGTTCTTC. Translated: CASSLDRASYNEQFF.

This clone was recorded a few times. The chain couples TRBV14 to TRBJ2-1, with no clear D. The germline CDR1 and CDR2 sequences are SGHDN and FVKESK. The CDR3 is made up of 14 amino acids. The V end was cut by 0 bases, the J end by 7 bases, with 10 bases between. CDR3 nucleotide sequence: TGTGCCAGCAGCCAAGACCCAATAGCAAATGAGCAGTTCTTC. It translates to CASSQDPIANEQFF.

V usage is TRBV5-1 and J usage is TRBJ2-7; possibly TRBD2 for D (5 bases). The germline V gene encodes CDR1 SGHRS and CDR2 YFSETQ. The germline V and J ends were trimmed by 4 bases and 1 base, with 12 bases remaining between them. The CDR3 spans 14 residues. The CDR3, as DNA: TGCGCCAGCAGCCCTGGGGAGTTTTCCTACGAGCAGTACTTC. Translated: CASSPGEFSYEQYF.

The chain links TRBV2 to TRBJ2-1, with 14 bases that match TRBD2. The CDR3 length is 18 residues. The V gene end was trimmed by 2 bases and the J gene end by 7 bases; junction bases not matched to a gene: 10. From germline, CDR1 is SNHLY and CDR2 FYNNEI. The CDR3 DNA sequence: TGTGCCAGCAGTGAATTGACTAGCGGGAGGGCCAGCCTAAATGAGCAGTTCTTC. This codes for CASSELTSGRASLNEQFF. The full variable domain, in which reference TRBV2 and TRBJ2-1 provide the parts outside the CDR3, is EPEVTQTPSHQVTQMGQEVILRCVPISNHLYFYWYRQILGQKVEFLVSFYNNEISEKSEIFDDQFSVERPDGSNFTLKIRSTKLEDSAMYFCASSELTSGRASLNEQFFGPGTRLTVL.

CDR3 sequence: CASSLGNQPQHF. DNA of the CDR3: TGTGCCAGCAGCTTAGGCAATCAGCCCCAGCATTTT. This chain uses TRBV7-6 with TRBJ1-5; the D is unclear. There are 12 residues in the CDR3. Germline values: CDR1 SGHVS, CDR2 FNYEAQ. V was trimmed by 1 base and J by 2 bases, leaving 0 bases between them.

The chain has TRBV5-5 and TRBJ1-3; 8 nucleotides agree with TRBD1. Germline CDR1 SGHKS, CDR2 YYEKEE (reference sequence). Losses at the gene ends were 4 bases for V and 0 bases for J; bases not matched to a gene: 3. The CDR3 extends over 15 amino acids. The DNA of the CDR3 is TGTGCCAGCAGCAGAGACAGGGGCTCTGGAAACACCATATATTTT. This encodes CASSRDRGSGNTIYF.

V and J are TRBV6-5 and TRBJ2-7, with 12 bases fitting TRBD2. CDR3 length: 14 residues. The germline gives CDR1 MNHEY, CDR2 SVGAGI. The trim removed 7 bases at V and 0 bases at J, leaving 1 base unmatched. CDR3 residues: CASKGLAGSYEQYF. The CDR3 DNA sequence: TGTGCCAGCAAGGGACTAGCGGGCTCCTACGAGCAGTACTTC.

The chain joins TRBV9 to TRBJ2-1, with 8 bases fitting TRBD2. The germline gives CDR1 SGDLS, CDR2 YYNGEE. The CDR3 runs to 18 residues. V was pared by 0 bases and J by 7 bases, with 15 bases of the junction left unmatched. In nucleotides, the CDR3 is TGTGCCAGCAGCGTAGCTCCCTCGGGAGTCGGGGGGGAAAATGAGCAGTTCTTC. Protein sequence: CASSVAPSGVGGENEQFF.

The chain couples TRBV19 to TRBJ2-4; D uncertain. V was trimmed by 11 bases and J by 2 bases, leaving 16 bases between them. This CDR3 has 14 amino acids. The V gene's germline CDR1 is LNHDA and CDR2 SQIVND (reference sequence). CDR3 nucleotides: TGTGCCCGTAAGGAGAGAGAAACCAAAAACATTCAGTACTTC. The encoded protein is CARKERETKNIQYF.

This sequence joins TRBV6-5 and TRBJ2-4; 8 nucleotides agree with TRBD1. The CDR3 has 16 residues. Germline V gives CDR1 MNHEY, CDR2 SVGAGI. J was trimmed by 6 bases and V by 2 bases; bases with no gene match: 9. CDR3 DNA: TGTGCCAGCAGTTACAACCCAGGGGGCGCGAGAAACATTCAGTACTTC. Translating it yields CASSYNPGGARNIQYF.

V usage is TRBV28 and J usage is TRBJ2-7; 7 bases are shared with TRBD1. The CDR3 is 13 amino acids. Looked up from germline, CDR1 is MDHEN and CDR2 is SYDVKM. V was pared by 7 bases and J by 2 bases, with 5 bases of the junction left unmatched. The CDR3 loop reads CASKPGQTYEQYF. As DNA, the CDR3 is TGTGCCAGCAAGCCGGGACAGACCTACGAGCAGTACTTC.

The V and J genes are TRBV18 and TRBJ1-3; a possible D gene is TRBD1 (5 bases). Germline V lookup: CDR1 KGHSH, CDR2 LQKENI. This CDR3 has 13 amino acids. V was cut by 2 bases and J by 4 bases, with 6 bases left in between. The CDR3 nucleotides are TGTGCCAGCTCACCAGGGGGAGGAAACACCATATATTTT. It yields the protein CASSPGGGNTIYF.

The gene calls are TRBV7-6 and TRBJ2-7; 8 bases are shared with TRBD2. Germline-derived CDR1 and CDR2 are SGHVS and FNYEAQ. The CDR3 runs to 15 residues. V shed 1 base and J 6 bases; nucleotides not matched to a gene: 8. The CDR3: CASSLVAGGGIEQYF. The CDR3, as DNA: TGTGCCAGCAGCTTAGTCGCGGGAGGTGGGATCGAGCAGTACTTC.

The rearrangement uses TRBV19 and TRBJ2-5; D gene ambiguous. Trimming stripped 5 bases from V and 2 bases from J, with 12 bases between. CDR1 is LNHDA and CDR2 is SQIVND in the germline V gene (reference sequence). The CDR3 covers 14 residues. The chain's CDR3 is CASSPHGRQETQYF. The CDR3 coding sequence is TGTGCCAGTAGTCCCCACGGACGGCAAGAGACCCAGTACTTC.

The rearrangement uses TRBV14 and TRBJ2-1, with 7 nucleotides matching TRBD2. The length of the CDR3 is 16 residues. Per germline, CDR1 SGHDN and CDR2 FVKESK. V shed 3 bases, J shed 5 bases, and the junction held 10 bases outside the gene matches. The CDR3 nucleotides are TGTGCCAGCAGCCAGGTCGGGCTAGCGGCTCACAATGAGCAGTTCTTC. It yields the protein CASSQVGLAAHNEQFF.